This record covers a single T cell receptor (beta chain). No antigen is known for it. The record originates from a study of cytomegalovirus exposure and HLA in healthy donors. Findings and limits, study-wide: The study designated 150 or so TCR beta chains cytomegalovirus-associated.

The CDR3 has 18 amino acids. V dropped 0 bases and J dropped 0 bases, with 15 bases sitting between them. Germline V gives CDR1 MGHRA, CDR2 YSYEKL. Only in-frame clones appear in the TCRdb table, and some are missing; sequencing was by immunoSEQ multiplex PCR. The sample gives 150,000 or so clones, approximately 86% of which show up once; approximately 20% is in the top ten. This chain uses TRBV4-1 with TRBJ1-3; D gene uncertain. The source is a man aged 18 to 29 in good health and CMV-seropositive. The sequencing sample was made of PBMCs. This CDR3 is CASSQEKFSTSSGNTIYF. CDR3 nucleotide sequence: TGCGCCAGCAGCCAAGAGAAATTTTCCACTTCCTCTGGAAACACCATATATTTT.